Given below is one TCR beta chain in context. Authors' analysis steps: Using reference gene primer amplification, nucleated cell counts were estimated. Clones were read by immunoSEQ multiplex PCR, and TCRdb kept only the in-frame ones, dropping some. The DNA gave D and trimming, while V, J and clone size come from that table. The sample lists approximately 51,000 clones; about 85% were seen once. Germline-derived CDR1 and CDR2 are SGHTA and FQGNSA. The CDR3 runs to 15 residues. V lost 3 bases to trimming and J lost 8 bases; unmatched junction nucleotides: 4. The data derive from a study of blood T cell repertoires in COVID-19. On the study more broadly: PBMCs, B-cell-depleted T cells, or T cells were the source of the cDNA or gDNA that made up the material.

The receptor was isolated from a human donor in a cohort sampled during active COVID-19. The specimen was peripheral blood. This rearrangement joins TRBV7-2 to TRBJ2-1, with 13 bases aligning to TRBD2. CDR3 sequence reads: CASSFRTSGSDEQFF. The CDR3 DNA reads as TGTGCCAGCAGCTTCCGGACTAGCGGGAGTGATGAGCAGTTCTTC.